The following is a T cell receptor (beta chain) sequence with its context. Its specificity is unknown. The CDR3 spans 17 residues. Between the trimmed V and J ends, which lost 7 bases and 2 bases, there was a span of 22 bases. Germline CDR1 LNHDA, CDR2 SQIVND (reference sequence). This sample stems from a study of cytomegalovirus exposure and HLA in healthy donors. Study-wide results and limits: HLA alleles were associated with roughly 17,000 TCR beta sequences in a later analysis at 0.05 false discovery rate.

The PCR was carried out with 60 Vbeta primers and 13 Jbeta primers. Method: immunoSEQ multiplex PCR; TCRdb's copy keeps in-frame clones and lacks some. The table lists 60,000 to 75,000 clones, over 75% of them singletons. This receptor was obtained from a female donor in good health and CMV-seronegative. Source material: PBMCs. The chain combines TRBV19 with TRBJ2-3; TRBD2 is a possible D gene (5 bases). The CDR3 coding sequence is TGTGCCAGTAACAACCTGAGGGCGGACTTAGACACAGATACGCAGTATTTT. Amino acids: CASNNLRADLDTDTQYF.